Each of the 30 T cell receptor beta chains below was sequenced from the same sample in a study of blood T cell repertoires in COVID-19. Repertoires were generated with immunoSEQ multiplex PCR, while TCRdb's copy carries only in-frame clones and drops some. The sample lists under 85,000 clones; about four fifths were seen once. The material sequenced was peripheral blood. The receptor source for this set is a man aged 80 or over with active or convalescent COVID-19.

J is TRBJ1-2 and V is TRBV7-9; a weak D match, TRBD1 (6 bases). This CDR3 region has 14 residues. Germline V gives CDR1 SEHNR, CDR2 FQNEAQ (reference sequence). V gave up 5 bases and J gave up 7 bases, with 17 bases separating them. DNA for the CDR3: TGTGCCAGCAGCCACGGTGGGGGGGCTGCTGGCTACACCTTC. This codes for CASSHGGGAAGYTF.

The V and J genes are TRBV18 and TRBJ1-1; D might be TRBD1 (5 bases). This CDR3 contains 15 residues. The ends were cut back, 4 bases at V and 1 base at J, with 13 bases in the middle. Germline lookup yields CDR1 KGHSH and CDR2 LQKENI. CDR3 sequence (DNA): TGTGCCAGCTCACTTAAAGCACAGGCGAACACTGAAGCTTTCTTT. This gives the protein CASSLKAQANTEAFF.

This sequence joins TRBV29-1 and TRBJ2-7; D gene uncertain. Germline V lookup: CDR1 SQVTM, CDR2 ANQGSEA. The CDR3 is 12 residues long. V was shortened by 2 bases and J by 4 bases, with 9 bases between the two germline ends. The CDR3 coding sequence is TGCAGCGTTGAACTAGACGGTTACGAGCAGTACTTC. Its translation: CSVELDGYEQYF.

This chain joins TRBV6-1 and TRBJ1-3; 9 bases match TRBD1. Germline CDR1 reads MNHNS; CDR2 reads SASEGT. The V gene end was trimmed by 5 bases and the J gene end by 0 bases; junction bases not matched to a gene: 2. This CDR3 region has 15 residues. Here the CDR3 reads CASSQGQGSGNTIYF. In nucleotides, the CDR3 is TGTGCCAGCAGTCAGGGACAGGGCTCTGGAAACACCATATATTTT.

This clone was recorded once. The V and J genes are TRBV5-1 and TRBJ1-1, with D perhaps TRBD1 (5 bases). The V end lost 2 bases, the J end lost 5 bases, and 13 bases lay between the germline ends. In germline, CDR1 is SGHRS, CDR2 YFSETQ. This CDR3 has 14 amino acids. Written as DNA, the CDR3 is TGCGCCAGCAGCTTAAACCTAGGGGTGACTGAAGCTTTCTTT. It encodes CASSLNLGVTEAFF. Combining the CDR3 with reference TRBV5-1 and TRBJ1-1 gives the whole variable domain KAGVTQTPRYLIKTRGQQVTLSCSPISGHRSVSWYQQTPGQGLQFLFEYFSETQRNKGNFPGRFSGRQFSNSRSEMNVSTLELGDSALYLCASSLNLGVTEAFFGQGTRLTVV.

The chain carries TRBV14 and TRBJ1-2, with D unresolved. The V gene lost 4 bases and the J gene lost 2 bases, with 5 bases spanning the gap. The V gene's germline CDR1 is SGHDN and CDR2 FVKESK. The CDR3 totals 12 residues. The CDR3, as DNA: TGTGCCAGCAGCCTGAGAAACTATGGCTACACCTTC. Translated, it gives CASSLRNYGYTF.

This chain joins TRBV11-3 and TRBJ1-1, with no clear D. Trimming left V 1 base short and J 2 bases short, with 8 bases between. The CDR3 has 14 amino acids. Germline-derived CDR1 and CDR2 are SGHNT and YENEEA. Written as DNA, the CDR3 is TGTGCCAGCAGCTTAGGAGGGCTCAACACTGAAGCTTTCTTT. This encodes CASSLGGLNTEAFF.

This chain uses TRBV6-4 with TRBJ2-3; 11 bases are shared with TRBD2. The ends lost 11 bases at V and 7 bases at J; junction bases unmatched: 14. CDR1 is MRHNA, CDR2 SNTAGT, per germline. The CDR3 covers 15 residues. The CDR3 reads CAEKGTSGGGNTQYF. The CDR3 DNA reads TGTGCCGAAAAAGGGACTAGCGGCGGGGGGAATACGCAGTATTTT.

This chain connects TRBV2 to TRBJ2-2; 7 nucleotides match TRBD1. Germline CDR1 SNHLY, CDR2 FYNNEI. This CDR3 has 14 amino acids. The trim removed 7 bases at V and 0 bases at J, leaving 2 bases unmatched. The CDR3 DNA reads as TGTGCCAGCACCGGGACAGCGAACACCGGGGAGCTGTTTTTT. Translation: CASTGTANTGELFF.

In DNA form, the CDR3 reads TGTGCCTGGAACCCACGGGTTGCATCTAACTATGGCTACACCTTC. Translating it yields CAWNPRVASNYGYTF. The gene calls are TRBV30 and TRBJ1-2; D not certain. Germline values: CDR1 GTSNPN, CDR2 SVGIG (reference sequence). Trimming stripped 4 bases from V and 0 bases from J, with 15 bases between. This CDR3 region has 15 residues.

The sample holds one count of this clone. The chain joins TRBV6-5 to TRBJ1-2; 11 bases agree with TRBD1. Trimming at V came to 2 bases and at J to 4 bases, leaving 6 bases not matched to a gene. This CDR3 is built from 16 residues. The germline V gene encodes CDR1 MNHEY and CDR2 SVGAGI. The DNA for the CDR3 is TGTGCCAGCAGTTACCGTGGGACAGGGGGGGTCTATGGCTACACCTTC. Translated: CASSYRGTGGVYGYTF.

The V gene is TRBV6-1, the J gene TRBJ1-2; D is perhaps TRBD1 (6 bases). V shed 2 bases and J shed 4 bases, with 14 bases lying between them. CDR1 MNHNS and CDR2 SASEGT come from the germline V gene. This CDR3 has 15 residues. The CDR3 bases are TGTGCCAGCAGTGAACTGACAGGAGGCACCTATGGCTACACCTTC. The encoded protein is CASSELTGGTYGYTF.

The rearrangement joins TRBV6-1 to TRBJ2-3, with D perhaps TRBD1 (6 bases). Germline CDR1 reads MNHNS; CDR2 reads SASEGT. With 1 base removed from V and 2 bases from J, the gap between germline ends came to 10 bases. There are 15 residues in the CDR3. The CDR3 loop reads CASSEDDRFTDTQYF. The CDR3 DNA reads as TGTGCCAGCAGTGAAGACGACAGGTTCACAGATACGCAGTATTTT.

Many counts were recorded for this clone. This sequence joins TRBV11-3 and TRBJ2-3; TRBD1 matches at 12 bases. Trimming took 4 bases from V and 6 from J; bases not matched to a gene: 8. Looked up from germline, CDR1 is SGHNT and CDR2 is YENEEA. The CDR3 totals 16 residues. The CDR3 reads CASSSAGTGGMDTQYF. The CDR3 nucleotides are TGTGCCAGCAGCTCGGCCGGGACAGGGGGCATGGATACGCAGTATTTT. Full variable domain (remainder filled in from reference TRBV11-3 and TRBJ2-3): EAGVVQSPRYKIIEKKQPVAFWCNPISGHNTLYWYLQNLGQGPELLIRYENEEAVDDSQLPKDRFSAERLKGVDSTLKIQPAELGDSAVYLCASSSAGTGGMDTQYFGPGTRLTVL.

J is TRBJ1-2 and V is TRBV6-5; 9 bases are a match to TRBD1. V lost 6 bases, J lost 5 bases, and 7 bases stayed unmatched. This CDR3 is 14 amino acids long. Germline V gene data show CDR1 as MNHEY and CDR2 as SVGAGI. The CDR3 DNA reads as TGTGCCAGCAGAGCACAGGGGGCGCAGTATGGCTACACCTTC. It yields the protein CASRAQGAQYGYTF.

This clone was counted a single time. J is TRBJ1-2 and V is TRBV6-5; TRBD1 matches 7 bases. CDR1 and CDR2 from the germline V gene are MNHEY and SVGAGI. The CDR3 covers 13 residues. The V and J ends lost 2 bases and 8 bases, in that order; junction bases with no gene match: 5. Here the CDR3 reads CASSYVATGGYTF. CDR3 bases: TGTGCCAGCAGTTACGTCGCGACAGGGGGCTACACCTTC.

The rearrangement joins TRBV6-5 to TRBJ1-2; tentatively, D is TRBD1 (6 bases). Germline V lookup: CDR1 MNHEY, CDR2 SVGAGI. V was cut by 3 bases and J by 6 bases, with 14 bases left in between. CDR3 length equals 14 residues. The CDR3 DNA reads as TGTGCCAGCAGTTATTTGGGGGCGTCTGATGGCTACACCTTC. It codes for CASSYLGASDGYTF.

The V and J genes are TRBV24-1 and TRBJ2-3; maybe TRBD1 (6 bases). Germline CDR1 reads KGHDR; CDR2 reads SFDVKD. V was clipped by 4 bases and J by 10 bases, with 11 bases between them. The CDR3 consists of 12 residues. Written as DNA, the CDR3 is TGTGCCACCAGTGAGGCCGGGACACCGCAGTATTTT. Translated: CATSEAGTPQYF.

The rearrangement joins TRBV9 to TRBJ1-2, with D possibly TRBD1 on 5 matching bases. The CDR3 is 14 residues long. Between the trimmed V and J ends, which lost 0 bases and 3 bases, there was a span of 9 bases. CDR1 and CDR2 (germline): SGDLS, YYNGEE. CDR3: CASSVGGRDYGYTF. In DNA form, the CDR3 reads TGTGCCAGCAGCGTAGGAGGCAGGGACTATGGCTACACCTTC.

This chain links TRBV10-3 with TRBJ2-7; TRBD2 agrees at 8 bases. V shed 8 bases and J 2 bases; nucleotides not matched to a gene: 2. This CDR3 is built from 12 residues. Germline assignment: CDR1 ENHRY and CDR2 SYGVKD. In nucleotides, the CDR3 is TGTGCCATCCAGACTAGCGCCTACGAGCAGTACTTC. Protein: CAIQTSAYEQYF.

CDR3 region: CSVSWGDDNQPQHF. The CDR3, as DNA: TGCAGCGTCTCATGGGGCGACGACAATCAGCCCCAGCATTTT. This rearrangement joins TRBV29-1 to TRBJ1-5; tentatively, D is TRBD1 (5 bases). The CDR3 has 14 amino acids. Between the trimmed V and J ends, which lost 6 bases and 3 bases, there was a span of 15 bases. The germline gives CDR1 SQVTM, CDR2 ANQGSEA.

This chain links TRBV2 with TRBJ1-1; D is possibly TRBD1 (5 bases). Germline V CDR1 and CDR2: SNHLY, FYNNEI. This CDR3 has 13 amino acids. V lost 6 bases, J lost 1 base, and 9 bases lay in between. CDR3 bases: TGTGCCAGCAGGTTGGGGGGGAACACTGAAGCTTTCTTT. Translating it yields CASRLGGNTEAFF. Variable domain in full (rest from reference TRBV2 and TRBJ1-1): EPEVTQTPSHQVTQMGQEVILRCVPISNHLYFYWYRQILGQKVEFLVSFYNNEISEKSEIFDDQFSVERPDGSNFTLKIRSTKLEDSAMYFCASRLGGNTEAFFGQGTRLTVV.

A few counts support this clone. This chain uses TRBV5-6 with TRBJ2-3, with TRBD1 as a possible D gene (7 bases). Germline-derived CDR1 and CDR2 are SGHDT and YYEEEE. V lost 4 bases and J lost 0, with 12 bases in between. The CDR3 sequence is 15 residues long. CDR3 residues: CASSKTGTSTDTQYF. CDR3 bases: TGTGCCAGCAGCAAGACAGGGACTAGCACAGATACGCAGTATTTT.

The rearrangement links TRBV24-1 to TRBJ2-3, with D possibly being TRBD2 (7 bases). The germline gives CDR1 KGHDR, CDR2 SFDVKD. There are 14 residues in the CDR3. V was cut by 6 bases and J by 1 base, with 10 bases left in between. The CDR3 loop is CATSLGGGTDTQYF. The CDR3 DNA reads TGTGCCACCAGTCTAGGGGGGGGCACAGATACGCAGTATTTT.

The chain employs TRBV14 and TRBJ2-1; 10 bases map to TRBD2. V was clipped by 5 bases and J by 7 bases; unmatched bases: 5. The CDR3 runs 14 residues. From germline, CDR1 is SGHDN and CDR2 FVKESK. CDR3 region: CASSLAGGRNEQFF. The DNA for the CDR3 is TGTGCCAGCAGCTTAGCGGGGGGAAGGAATGAGCAGTTCTTC.

This clone has a single count. The rearrangement joins TRBV29-1 to TRBJ2-2; a possible D gene is TRBD2 (5 bases). From germline, CDR1 is SQVTM and CDR2 ANQGSEA. This CDR3 has 14 residues. Trimming cost V 7 bases and J 7 bases, with 19 bases left between them. The DNA of the CDR3 is TGCAGCGCCGGTTTTAGTGTAGAGGGCGGGGAGCTGTTTTTT. Its protein is CSAGFSVEGGELFF.

The rearrangement uses TRBV10-2 and TRBJ1-4; D possibly corresponds to TRBD1 (5 bases). Germline CDR1 and CDR2: WSHSY and SAAADI. The CDR3 is made up of 18 amino acids. Trimming took 2 bases from V and 0 from J, leaving 16 bases between them. This CDR3 reads CASSENSGTLATNEKLFF. The CDR3 region has the DNA TGCGCCAGCAGTGAGAATAGTGGGACTCTTGCAACTAATGAAAAACTGTTTTTT.

V is TRBV6-5 and J is TRBJ1-5, with D possibly matching TRBD1 (6 bases). Trimming stripped 8 bases from V and 0 bases from J, with 11 bases between. Germline loops: CDR1 MNHEY, CDR2 SVGAGI. There are 14 residues in the CDR3. The DNA of the CDR3 is TGTGCCAGCCGACGACAGGCTAGCAATCAGCCCCAGCATTTT. This codes for CASRRQASNQPQHF.

The chain carries TRBV4-1 and TRBJ1-4; D is possibly TRBD1 (5 bases). This CDR3 comprises 14 residues. The ends were cut back, 3 bases at V and 8 bases at J, with 13 bases in the middle. In germline, CDR1 is MGHRA, CDR2 YSYEKL. The CDR3 is CASSQSGVSEKLFF. CDR3 sequence (DNA): TGCGCCAGCAGCCAGTCGGGGGTAAGCGAAAAACTGTTTTTT.

The genes are TRBV5-1 and TRBJ1-1, with D possibly TRBD1 on 6 matching bases. V was clipped by 2 bases and J by 2 bases, with 10 bases between them. In germline, CDR1 is SGHRS, CDR2 YFSETQ. This CDR3 region has 14 residues. CDR3 protein: CASSFRQENTEAFF. The CDR3 DNA reads as TGCGCCAGCAGCTTCCGACAGGAAAACACTGAAGCTTTCTTT.